This entry lists 10 T cell receptor beta chains sequenced from one sample in a study of T cell responses to AZD1222 COVID-19 vaccine. Assay: immunoSEQ multiplex PCR; the TCRdb copy retains only in-frame clones and omits some. The table includes some 130,000 clones, 70% to 90% detected once. Material: peripheral blood, obtained on day 0 of AZD1222 vaccination. These receptors were taken from an adult in good health.

The chain carries TRBV19 and TRBJ1-6; the D gene is possibly TRBD1 (6 bases). Germline CDR1 and CDR2: LNHDA and SQIVND (reference sequence). V shed 5 bases and J shed 4 bases, with 21 bases lying between them. The CDR3 contains 18 residues. The DNA of the CDR3 is TGTGCCAGTAGTTCTACCGGGACACGGGAGAAATATAATTCACCCCTCCACTTT. This gives the protein CASSSTGTREKYNSPLHF. Full variable domain (rest looked up from reference TRBV19 and TRBJ1-6): DGGITQSPKYLFRKEGQNVTLSCEQNLNHDAMYWYRQDPGQGLRLIYYSQIVNDFQKGDIAEGYSVSREKKESFPLTVTSAQKNPTAFYLCASSSTGTREKYNSPLHFGNGTRLTVT.

The V and J genes are TRBV7-2 and TRBJ2-7; 10 bases fit TRBD2. Germline trimming cut 4 bases from V and 3 bases from J; bases unmatched to any gene: 3. This CDR3 is built from 14 residues. Germline loops: CDR1 SGHTA, CDR2 FQGNSA. The CDR3 reads CASSSSGSRYEQYF. In nucleotides, the CDR3 is TGTGCCAGCAGCTCTAGCGGGAGCCGCTACGAGCAGTACTTC.

The V call is TRBV27, the J call TRBJ2-7, with D tentatively TRBD1 or TRBD2 (6 bases each). From germline, CDR1 is MNHEY and CDR2 SMNVEV (reference sequence). The CDR3 length is 13 residues. V was pared by 5 bases and J by 2 bases, with 10 bases between. The DNA for the CDR3 is TGTGCCAGCAGTCCTCGGGGGCCCTACGAGCAGTACTTC. Translated, it gives CASSPRGPYEQYF.

V is TRBV6-2 or TRBV6-3 and J is TRBJ2-5; D gene unclear. CDR3 length: 12 amino acids. Germline CDR1 is MNHEY and CDR2 is SVGEGT. The V end lost 2 bases, the J end lost 3 bases, and 4 bases lay between the germline ends. CDR3 coding DNA: TGTGCCAGCAGTTACCCTAAAGAGACCCAGTACTTC. As protein: CASSYPKETQYF.

The chain uses TRBV18 and TRBJ2-5; a weak D match, TRBD2 (6 bases). The germline V gene has CDR1 KGHSH and CDR2 LQKENI. V was trimmed by 3 bases and J by 4 bases, leaving 9 bases between them. The CDR3 is 13 amino acids. For the CDR3, the DNA is TGTGCCAGCTCACCTGGGGGAGGAGAGACCCAGTACTTC. It translates to CASSPGGGETQYF.

The rearrangement uses TRBV5-1 and TRBJ2-2, with D possibly being TRBD2 (5 bases). This CDR3 spans 15 amino acids. The V and J ends lost 4 bases and 1 base respectively, with 11 bases between them. CDR1 and CDR2 from the germline V gene are SGHRS and YFSETQ. The CDR3 coding sequence is TGCGCCAGCAGCCCAGTCGGGATGAACACCGGGGAGCTGTTTTTT. This encodes CASSPVGMNTGELFF.

This rearrangement joins TRBV15 to TRBJ1-2, with 7 bases lining up with TRBD1. Germline values: CDR1 LNHNV, CDR2 YYDKDF (reference sequence). Trimming took 0 bases from V and 10 from J; bases not matched to a gene: 5. The CDR3 covers 13 residues. CDR3 protein: CATSRDLGQAYTF. The CDR3 DNA sequence: TGTGCCACCAGCAGAGATTTAGGACAGGCCTACACCTTC.

This chain connects TRBV11-2 to TRBJ1-5, with D uncertain. V was shortened by 1 base and J by 0 bases, with 10 bases between the two germline ends. There are 16 residues in the CDR3. Germline lookup yields CDR1 SGHAT and CDR2 FQNNGV. The CDR3 loop is CASSLVGRHSNQPQHF. In DNA form, the CDR3 reads TGTGCCAGCAGCTTAGTCGGCAGACATAGCAATCAGCCCCAGCATTTT.

The chain uses TRBV19 and TRBJ2-7; D may match TRBD1 or TRBD2 (5 bases each). The length of the CDR3 is 17 residues. Trimming left V 1 base short and J 7 bases short, with 23 bases between. CDR1 and CDR2 from the germline V gene are LNHDA and SQIVND (reference sequence). The chain's CDR3 is CASSIGGLGTFPGEQYF. CDR3 DNA: TGTGCCAGTAGTATAGGGGGCCTGGGGACCTTTCCGGGGGAGCAGTACTTC.

This clone was counted a single time. J is TRBJ2-3 and V is TRBV6-6, with a weak D call TRBD2 (5 bases). The CDR3 runs 13 residues. Germline CDR1 reads MNHNY; CDR2 reads SVGAGI (reference sequence). V lost 4 bases to trimming and J lost 2 bases, with 7 bases between them. The CDR3 region is CASSSLATDTQYF. In DNA form, the CDR3 reads TGTGCCAGCAGTTCCCTAGCCACAGATACGCAGTATTTT.